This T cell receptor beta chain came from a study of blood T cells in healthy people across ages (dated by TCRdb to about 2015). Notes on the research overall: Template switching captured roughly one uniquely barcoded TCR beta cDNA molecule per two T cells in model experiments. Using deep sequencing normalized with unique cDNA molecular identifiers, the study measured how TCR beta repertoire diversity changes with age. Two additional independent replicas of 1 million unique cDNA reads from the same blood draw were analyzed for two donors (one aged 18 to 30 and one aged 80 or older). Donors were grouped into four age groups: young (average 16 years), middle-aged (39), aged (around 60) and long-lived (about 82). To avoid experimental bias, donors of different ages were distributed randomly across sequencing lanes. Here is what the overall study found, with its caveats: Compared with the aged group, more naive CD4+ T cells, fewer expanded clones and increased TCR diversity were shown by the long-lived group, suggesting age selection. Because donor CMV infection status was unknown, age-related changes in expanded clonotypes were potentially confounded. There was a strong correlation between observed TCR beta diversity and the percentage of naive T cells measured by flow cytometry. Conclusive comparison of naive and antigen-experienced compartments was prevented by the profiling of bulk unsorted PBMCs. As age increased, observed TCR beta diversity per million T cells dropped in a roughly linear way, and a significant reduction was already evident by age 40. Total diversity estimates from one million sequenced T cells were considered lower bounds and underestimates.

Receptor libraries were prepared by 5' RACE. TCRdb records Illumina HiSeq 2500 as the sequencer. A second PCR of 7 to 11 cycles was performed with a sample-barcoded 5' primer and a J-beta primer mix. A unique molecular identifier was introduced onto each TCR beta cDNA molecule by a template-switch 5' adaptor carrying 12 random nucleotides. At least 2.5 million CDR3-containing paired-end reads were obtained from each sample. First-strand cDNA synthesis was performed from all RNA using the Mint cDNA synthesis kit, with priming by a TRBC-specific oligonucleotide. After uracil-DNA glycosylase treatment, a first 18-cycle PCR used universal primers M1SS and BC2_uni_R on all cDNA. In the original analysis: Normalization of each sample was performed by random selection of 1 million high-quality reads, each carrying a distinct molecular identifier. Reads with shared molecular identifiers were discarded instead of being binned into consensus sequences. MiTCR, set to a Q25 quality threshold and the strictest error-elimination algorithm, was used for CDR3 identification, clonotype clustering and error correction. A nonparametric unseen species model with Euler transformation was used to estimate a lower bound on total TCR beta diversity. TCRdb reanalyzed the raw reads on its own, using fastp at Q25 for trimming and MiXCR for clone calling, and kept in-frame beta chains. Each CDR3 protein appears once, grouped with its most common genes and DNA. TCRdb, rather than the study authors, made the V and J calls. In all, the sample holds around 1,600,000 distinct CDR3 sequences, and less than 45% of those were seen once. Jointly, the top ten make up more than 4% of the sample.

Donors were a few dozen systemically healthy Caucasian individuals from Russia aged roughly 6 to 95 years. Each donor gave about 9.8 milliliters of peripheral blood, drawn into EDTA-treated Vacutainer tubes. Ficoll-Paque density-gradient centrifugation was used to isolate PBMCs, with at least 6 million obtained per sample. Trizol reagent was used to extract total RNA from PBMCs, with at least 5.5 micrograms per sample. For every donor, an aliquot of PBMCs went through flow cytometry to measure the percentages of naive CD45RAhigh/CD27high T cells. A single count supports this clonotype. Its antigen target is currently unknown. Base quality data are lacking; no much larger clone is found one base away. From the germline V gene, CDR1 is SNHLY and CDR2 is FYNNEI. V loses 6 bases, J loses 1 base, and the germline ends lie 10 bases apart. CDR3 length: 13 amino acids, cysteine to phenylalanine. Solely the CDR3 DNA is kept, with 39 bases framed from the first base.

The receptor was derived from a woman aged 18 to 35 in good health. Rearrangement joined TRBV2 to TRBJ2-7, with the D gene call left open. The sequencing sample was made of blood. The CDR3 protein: CASRGENSYEQYF. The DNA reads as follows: TGTGCCAGCAGGGGCGAGAATTCCTACGAGCAGTACTTC.